The present entry profiles one T cell receptor (beta chain) with its context. What it recognizes is unknown. This specimen belongs to a study of CD8+ T cells in alopecia areata. Whole-study findings and limits: Scalp clonality and expanded CD8+ clones among the top 100 were significantly decreased by tofacitinib. Persistence of many expanded lesional clones was seen in scalp and blood during tofacitinib.

Treatment given: oral pan-JAK inhibitor, 5-10 mg twice daily. RNA, once extracted, was reverse transcribed into cDNA for use as the sequencing template. Sequenced by immunoSEQ multiplex PCR; TCRdb stores in-frame clones only, minus some. Here the sample spans roughly 180,000 clones, about 55% being singletons. The CDR3 sequence is 15 residues long. Trimming stripped 3 bases from V and 2 bases from J, with 14 bases between. Germline V gives CDR1 SGHDT, CDR2 YYEEEE. The V and J genes are TRBV5-6 and TRBJ1-2, with TRBD1 as a possible D gene (5 bases). Material: CD8+ T cells sorted from blood, obtained at week 24, from a patient treated with tofacitinib. The receptor comes from a human donor with alopecia areata. The CDR3 coding sequence is TGTGCCAGCAGCTCGGGGCAAGAACGGAACTATGGCTACACCTTC. This translates into CASSSGQERNYGYTF. Supplemented by reference TRBV5-6 and TRBJ1-2, the full variable domain reads DAGVTQSPTHLIKTRGQQVTLRCSPKSGHDTVSWYQQALGQGPQFIFQYYEEEERQRGNFPDRFSGHQFPNYSSELNVNALLLGDSALYLCASSSGQERNYGYTFGSGTRLTVV.